This T cell receptor (beta chain) appears in the sequencing data of a study of CD39 and CD103 CD8 tumor-infiltrating T cells (dated by TCRdb to 2017 to 2018). In the study overall: An HPV-positive HNSCC, an HPV-negative HNSCC, an ovarian cancer and a melanoma patient were represented in the repertoire comparisons shown. Repertoires of CD8 TIL subsets defined by CD103 and CD39 were compared with peripheral memory CD8 T cells by TCRbeta CDR3 deep sequencing. The paper as a whole reports these results and caveats: DP TIL clonotypes were rarely detected in blood or uninvolved lymph node, whereas DN TIL clonotypes were found to largely overlap with peripheral memory CD8 repertoires. DP CD8 TILs appeared more oligoclonal than DN and SP CD8 TILs and blood memory CD8 T cells, with top 30 clonotypes covering roughly 50-86%.

From around 10,000 to 100,000 sorted cells per subset, genomic DNA was extracted using the DNeasy Blood and Tissue Kit. The immunoSEQ service sequenced and mapped the TCRbeta V-J or V-D-J regions, with each sample reaching coverage above 8x. On the authors' methods: Analysis was limited to productive rearrangements exported from the immunoSEQ Analyzer platform, and clonality was evaluated on the 500 most abundant clones. The Morisita-Horn similarity index and the Jaccard index were used to quantify the overlap in repertoires between populations. Morisita-Horn similarity between CD8 T-cell subset TCR repertoires was measured in about 6 cancer patients. TCRdb retrieved this table from immuneACCESS and kept in-frame rearrangements only. Not all clones are present; in checked studies, unresolved V genes account for under half, and no reason is known for the remainder. V and J calls plus clone size are reproduced from that table; the DNA served to infer D and trimming. This sample lists approximately 17,000 clones; 75% to 95% were detected once. Of the sample, about 4.6% falls within the top ten clones.

As regards this clone: Which antigen it targets is not known. Base quality data are lacking; no much larger clone is found one base away.

Inclusive of the bounding cysteine and phenylalanine, the CDR3 is 16 residues long. The CDR3 DNA has 48 bases and is translated from base 1. According to the germline V gene, CDR1 reads SNHLY and CDR2 reads FYNNEI. The trim is 7 bases for V and 4 bases for J, with a gap of 20 bases between the germline ends. Patients were not receiving therapy at sample collection, though earlier treatments ranged from chemotherapy, radiotherapy, surgery and immunotherapy to none. After thawing, cells were enriched for T lymphocytes using a negative-selection kit, and EpCAM beads were added for tumor-infiltrating lymphocytes. Memory CD8 T cells were sorted as CD8+CD4-CD45RA- cells regardless of CCR7 expression. Peripheral blood mononuclear cells were isolated by Ficoll-Paque PLUS gradient and cryopreserved before analysis. Populations were sorted to just over 98% purity on a FACSAria II, and cell pellets were frozen for TCR sequencing without culture.

The sample consisted of CD8+ T cells sorted from blood. The label giving this sample's cell subset or site can be read as: total memory CD8 T cells (CD45RA-CCR7+/-) from blood or uninvolved lymph node. Rearrangement joined TRBV2 to TRBJ2-1, with a weak D call of TRBD1 (5 bases match). The source is a human donor with head and neck squamous cell carcinoma. The DNA reads as follows: TGTGCCAGCAAAGGGGTGAAACACCCAGAATACAATGAGCAGTTCTTC. Its protein product is CASKGVKHPEYNEQFF.